This entry describes one T cell receptor beta chain. The clone's antigen remains unknown. No much larger clonotype is one base removed from it; base qualities were not supplied. Spanning cysteine to phenylalanine, the CDR3 consists of 13 amino acids. Of all the DNA, just the CDR3 is kept, 39 bases in frame from base 1. Trimming accounts for 3 bases at V and 7 bases at J, while the number of junction bases matched to no gene is 3. The data derive from a study of blood T cell repertoires in COVID-19 (dated by TCRdb to 2020 to 2021). Concerning the study at large: Collaborator samples came from the United States, Italy and Spain and covered acute and convalescent phases of COVID-19. The prospective study material was composed of cDNA or gDNA derived from T cells, B-cell-depleted T cells, or PBMCs. The dataset comprised deeply sampled blood TCRbeta repertoires from subjects exposed to, actively infected with, or recovered from COVID-19. The repertoires were released in a freely available public database intended as a resource for research on the immune response to SARS-CoV-2. Samples came from the ongoing ImmuneRACE study (first 160 participants) plus 1,254 subjects from 6 global collaborators. The sample metadata nearly always contained a de-identified subject ID, COVID-19 status, age in years and sex. Where HLA class I and class II types were available, the types were taken from metadata supplied by the sample provider, not from assay-based typing. Study-wide findings and limitations: The amount of clinical and demographic metadata varied by source and participant and was provided uncurated.

Collaborating institutions collected whole blood in K2EDTA tubes following their own protocols. For TCRbeta analysis, collaborators shipped samples as frozen whole blood, isolated PBMCs, or DNA extracted from either of those sample types. TCRbeta CDR3 regions were amplified from genomic DNA using the immunoSEQ Assay, a bias-controlled multiplex PCR. The study's own analysis went as follows. Nucleated cell counts per sample were estimated from amplification of reference gene primers within the assay. To quantify the absolute abundance of each unique TCRbeta CDR3 rearrangement, sequence reads were collapsed and filtered. For each sample, productive Simpson clonality was calculated as the square root of Simpson's diversity index across productive rearrangements. TCRdb obtained this table from immuneACCESS and retained in-frame rearrangements with V and J assigned. These tables miss some clones; where compared with another copy, unresolved V genes account for less than half of the shortfall, and the remainder is unexplained. For V, J and clone size, that table is used; D and trimming come from the DNA. A total of fewer than 250,000 clones appear in this sample, roughly nine tenths of them only once. Under 2% of the sample is held by the ten biggest clonotypes.

The chain was built from TRBV12-3 or TRBV12-4 and TRBJ1-2; the central 9 bases match TRBD1. The sequenced sample consisted of peripheral blood. The source is an older man with acute or convalescent COVID-19. The nucleotide sequence is given as TGTGCCAGCAGTTTCGGGACAGGGCTTGGCTACACCTTC. Its translation is CASSFGTGLGYTF.